These T cell receptor beta chains were read from a single sample in a study of blood T cell repertoires in COVID-19. TCRdb's table, derived via immunoSEQ multiplex PCR, lists solely in-frame clones and lacks some. The table lists under 300,000 clones, less than 85% of them singletons. The sample taken for sequencing was peripheral blood. The receptors here all came from a woman older than 75 with active or convalescent COVID-19. CDR3s leave out the opening cysteine and the closing phenylalanine or tryptophan. The order of the fields is J gene, D gene, V gene, CDR3 protein. The D gene is left open where the match is weak.

j_call: TRBJ2-7; d_call: NA; v_call: TRBV3-1/TRBV3-2; cdr3_aa: ASSPTGTRSYEQY
j_call: TRBJ2-7; d_call: TRBD1; v_call: TRBV28; cdr3_aa: ASGDRFGTYEQY
j_call: TRBJ1-5; d_call: TRBD1; v_call: TRBV19; cdr3_aa: ASSYGQGINQPQH
j_call: TRBJ2-3; d_call: TRBD2; v_call: TRBV4-1; cdr3_aa: ASSQQTLAGGADTQY
j_call: TRBJ2-7; d_call: NA; v_call: TRBV3-1/TRBV3-2; cdr3_aa: ASSYRSQLSYEQY
j_call: TRBJ2-3; d_call: TRBD1; v_call: TRBV7-9; cdr3_aa: ASSLVVTTGGISDTQY
j_call: TRBJ2-3; d_call: TRBD2; v_call: TRBV11-2; cdr3_aa: ASSLAGGSDTQY
j_call: TRBJ1-1; d_call: TRBD1; v_call: TRBV7-2; cdr3_aa: ASSYLQGAGAF
j_call: TRBJ1-4; d_call: TRBD1; v_call: TRBV15; cdr3_aa: ATGRDRRYEKLF
j_call: TRBJ2-7; d_call: NA; v_call: TRBV18; cdr3_aa: ASSTGYEQY
j_call: TRBJ1-2; d_call: TRBD1; v_call: TRBV27; cdr3_aa: ASSTTDRAGYT
j_call: TRBJ2-6; d_call: NA; v_call: TRBV27; cdr3_aa: ASSTGNSGANVLT
j_call: TRBJ2-7; d_call: TRBD2; v_call: TRBV10-3; cdr3_aa: AIKSSGGRYEQY
j_call: TRBJ1-3; d_call: NA; v_call: TRBV30; cdr3_aa: AWSVLRDTGNTIY
j_call: TRBJ2-5; d_call: NA; v_call: TRBV12-3/TRBV12-4; cdr3_aa: ASNPGRGETQY
j_call: TRBJ2-1; d_call: NA; v_call: TRBV12-3/TRBV12-4; cdr3_aa: ASRETRATEQF
j_call: TRBJ2-3; d_call: TRBD2; v_call: TRBV5-1; cdr3_aa: ASSVVGSGGANTDTQY
j_call: TRBJ1-1; d_call: NA; v_call: TRBV2; cdr3_aa: ASRRDAGVTEAF
j_call: TRBJ2-7; d_call: TRBD2; v_call: TRBV28; cdr3_aa: ASSPVASGRGRIGY
j_call: TRBJ2-3; d_call: TRBD2; v_call: TRBV19; cdr3_aa: ASSMLAGGQGDTQY
j_call: TRBJ1-1; d_call: NA; v_call: TRBV3-1/TRBV3-2; cdr3_aa: ASSQRESGTEAF
j_call: TRBJ1-3; d_call: TRBD1; v_call: TRBV5-5; cdr3_aa: ASSTGTGDSGNTIY
j_call: TRBJ2-5; d_call: NA; v_call: TRBV19; cdr3_aa: ASSIVFGQQETQY
j_call: TRBJ1-6; d_call: NA; v_call: TRBV5-5; cdr3_aa: ASSSQITANNSPLH
j_call: TRBJ1-2; d_call: TRBD1; v_call: TRBV28; cdr3_aa: ASSPRQGNYGYT
j_call: TRBJ1-5; d_call: TRBD1; v_call: TRBV5-1; cdr3_aa: ASSFRQGGQPQH
j_call: TRBJ1-2; d_call: NA; v_call: TRBV5-1; cdr3_aa: ASSSEGGGANYGYT
j_call: TRBJ2-3; d_call: TRBD2; v_call: TRBV10-3; cdr3_aa: AISGVTSGGQNTDTQY
j_call: TRBJ1-4; d_call: NA; v_call: TRBV3-1/TRBV3-2; cdr3_aa: ASSQVGRRAKLF
j_call: TRBJ2-5; d_call: TRBD2; v_call: TRBV3-1/TRBV3-2; cdr3_aa: ASIGLAGRETQY
j_call: TRBJ1-1; d_call: NA; v_call: TRBV6-5; cdr3_aa: ASSLTGTTEAF
j_call: TRBJ1-5; d_call: NA; v_call: TRBV2; cdr3_aa: ASSVSGNQPQH
j_call: TRBJ1-3; d_call: TRBD1; v_call: TRBV15; cdr3_aa: ATSRAQGATTIY
j_call: TRBJ2-7; d_call: NA; v_call: TRBV19; cdr3_aa: ASCFTDCYEQY
j_call: TRBJ1-3; d_call: TRBD1; v_call: TRBV4-1; cdr3_aa: ASRLIPGQGFENTIY
j_call: TRBJ2-5; d_call: NA; v_call: TRBV28; cdr3_aa: ASTPGGQRGQETQY
j_call: TRBJ1-1; d_call: TRBD1; v_call: TRBV29-1; cdr3_aa: SVCGTGGRIEAF
j_call: TRBJ2-3; d_call: NA; v_call: TRBV10-1; cdr3_aa: ASSGGVSSTDTQY
j_call: TRBJ1-5; d_call: NA; v_call: TRBV27; cdr3_aa: ASRTEYSNQPQH
j_call: TRBJ2-7; d_call: NA; v_call: TRBV7-8; cdr3_aa: ASSLTGTTHEQY
j_call: TRBJ1-2; d_call: NA; v_call: TRBV5-1; cdr3_aa: ASSLGGIHGYT
j_call: TRBJ1-3; d_call: NA; v_call: TRBV2; cdr3_aa: ASGMARGGHSGNTIY